Following are 10 T cell receptor beta chains from one sample sequenced in a study of human T cells and chemical hapten exposure (TCRdb year 2021). This specimen's time point label, per the study, means: pre-sensitization, week 0. The label giving this sample's treatment or condition can be read as: therapeutic diphenylcyclopropenone sensitization with weekly scalp DPC. The library was obtained by RACE. Reads for this sample came from a NextSeq 500. The public reads were reanalyzed by TCRdb: fastp trimming at Q25, MiXCR alignment, in-frame beta chains only. Each entry is one CDR3 protein sequence, shown with its most common DNA and genes. The sample table holds a few hundred thousand distinct CDR3 sequences, of which around 9.3% were seen once. Over 2% of the sample lies in the top ten. The input for sequencing was whole blood, taken in connection with sensitization to the hapten diphenylcyclopropenone (DPC). The source is a woman between 35 and 50 years old with alopecia areata. Some clones in this sample may be carry-over from other donors' samples.

This chain uses TRBV6-5 with TRBJ1-1; no definite D call. Trimming pared 1 base from V and 0 bases from J, leaving 9 bases between. The germline CDR1 and CDR2 sequences are MNHEY and SVGAGI. The CDR3 runs 15 residues. CDR3 sequence reads: CASSYWGTLNTEAFF. In DNA form, the CDR3 reads TGTGCCAGCAGTTACTGGGGTACCCTGAACACTGAAGCTTTCTTT.

This clonotype was observed a handful of times. The chain uses TRBV20-1 and TRBJ2-3, with TRBD1 matching over 11 bases. V gave up 5 bases and J gave up 0 bases; unmatched junction bases: 13. Per the germline V gene, CDR1 is DFQATT and CDR2 is SNEGSKA (reference sequence). This CDR3 is 18 amino acids long. The CDR3 region is CSARSGTGGTLSTDTQYF. In DNA form, the CDR3 reads TGCAGTGCTCGTTCCGGGACAGGGGGGACCCTTAGCACAGATACGCAGTATTTT.

This sequence joins TRBV27 and TRBJ2-1; the match to TRBD2 covers 8 bases. CDR3 length equals 14 residues. J lost 6 bases, V lost 4 bases, and 5 bases had no gene match. Germline loops: CDR1 MNHEY, CDR2 SMNVEV (reference sequence). CDR3 nucleotides: TGTGCCAGCAGTTACGGACTAGCCGGCAATGAGCAGTTCTTC. Residues: CASSYGLAGNEQFF.

In its sample, this clonotype was seen a few times. The rearrangement links TRBV7-9 to TRBJ2-3; D might be TRBD1 (6 bases). Germline CDR1 reads SEHNR; CDR2 reads FQNEAQ (reference sequence). V was pared by 0 bases and J by 1 base, with 11 bases between. CDR3 length equals 16 residues. CDR3 region: CASSLAGGGGTDTQYF. The CDR3 DNA reads TGTGCCAGCAGCTTAGCAGGGGGTGGCGGCACAGATACGCAGTATTTT.

This clonotype occurred a few times. The rearrangement joins TRBV7-2 to TRBJ2-5; maybe TRBD2 (5 bases). Germline assignment: CDR1 SGHTA and CDR2 FQGNSA. CDR3 length: 16 amino acids. The V end lost 5 bases, the J end lost 2 bases, and 18 bases lay between the germline ends. For the CDR3, the DNA is TGTGCCAGCAGCCGGACGGGGATACAGAGGCAAGAGACCCAGTACTTC. Amino acids: CASSRTGIQRQETQYF.

This clonotype was seen a handful of times. The V and J genes are TRBV7-2 and TRBJ2-5; no reliable D call. Germline lookup yields CDR1 SGHTA and CDR2 FQGNSA. V dropped 8 bases and J dropped 4 bases, with 14 bases sitting between them. The CDR3 spans 13 residues. The CDR3 loop reads CASRLMPPETQYF. In nucleotides, the CDR3 is TGTGCCAGCCGATTGATGCCCCCAGAGACCCAGTACTTC.

The chain has TRBV6-1 and TRBJ1-2; 12 bases fit TRBD1. Germline V CDR1 and CDR2: MNHNS, SASEGT. The CDR3 is 17 amino acids. V lost 4 bases and J lost 4; bases outside the gene matches: 10. In DNA form, the CDR3 reads TGTGCCAGCAGTGCAGGGACAGGGGGCGGCCGGAGCTATGGCTACACCTTC. Its translation is CASSAGTGGGRSYGYTF.

The table lists this clonotype with many counts. The chain has TRBV7-6 and TRBJ2-1; TRBD2 aligns across 8 bases. V lost 5 bases and J lost 4; bases outside the gene matches: 7. The germline gives CDR1 SGHVS, CDR2 FNYEAQ. The CDR3 covers 15 residues. CDR3 sequence: CASSPLAGLYNEQFF. The CDR3 DNA reads TGTGCCAGCAGCCCATTAGCGGGGTTATACAATGAGCAGTTCTTC. Filled out from reference TRBV7-6 and TRBJ2-1, the complete variable domain reads GAGVSQSPRYKVTKRGQDVALRCDPISGHVSLYWYRQALGQGPEFLTYFNYEAQQDKSGLPNDRFSAERPEGSISTLTIQRTEQRDSAMYRCASSPLAGLYNEQFFGPGTRLTVL.

The chain has TRBV18 and TRBJ2-7; 8 bases are shared with TRBD1. The CDR3 is made up of 15 amino acids. After removal of 3 bases from V and 1 base from J, the junction contained 5 bases not matched to a gene. Per germline, CDR1 KGHSH and CDR2 LQKENI. CDR3 sequence: CASSPRDRPSYEQYF. Written as DNA, the CDR3 is TGTGCCAGCTCACCCCGGGACAGGCCATCCTACGAGCAGTACTTC.

The chain carries TRBV28 and TRBJ1-2, with D perhaps matching TRBD1 (5 bases). The CDR3 is made up of 13 amino acids. The germline V gene has CDR1 MDHEN and CDR2 SYDVKM. Deletions cut 8 bases from V and 5 bases from J, with 15 bases between. The CDR3: CASSTQGFYGYTF. The CDR3 bases are TGTGCCAGCTCAACCCAGGGTTTTTATGGCTACACCTTC.